This T cell receptor (beta chain) was profiled in a study of T cells in Graves' hyperthyroidism and ophthalmopathy. Regarding the study as a whole: Blood also carried most thyroid clonotypes expanded above 0.001.

Only a few counts were recorded for this clonotype. Antigen: not known. TCR beta CDR3 sequences were amplified from RNA transcripts. HTBI primers were used for first-round RT-PCR of the TCR CDR3. Each CDR3 protein is one row after TCRdb ran MiXCR on the multiplex PCR reads. The sample carries about 600,000 distinct CDR3 sequences, approximately 15% recorded once. This receptor was obtained from a woman younger than 35 with Graves' ophthalmopathy. Specimen: blood.

CDR3 nucleotides: TGTGCCAGTAGCGGGAGATCTAGCACAGATACGCAGTATTTT. Its translation: CASSGRSSTDTQYF. The chain has TRBV19 and TRBJ2-3, with D maybe TRBD2 (6 bases). The CDR3 runs to 14 residues. V lost 6 bases, J lost 0 bases, and 10 bases lay in between. The germline CDR1 and CDR2 sequences are LNHDA and SQIVND (reference sequence).